The 19 T cell receptor beta chains listed next were all sequenced from one sample in a study of blood T cells in healthy people across ages. It was with a sample-barcoded 5' primer and a J-beta primer mix that a second PCR of roughly 7 to 12 cycles was run. Using its own MiXCR run on the 5' RACE reads, TCRdb lists one record per CDR3 protein. This sample has roughly 800,000 distinct CDR3 sequences, with about 26% found just once. This sample also appeared in a second study, on T cells of mothers and their children.

Sequencing was done on a sample of blood. The receptors derive from a boy between 10 and 17 years old in good health.

The chain recombines TRBV7-2 with TRBJ2-3; 10 positions agree with TRBD2. The junction had 4 bases not matched to a gene; V was cut back by 5 bases and J by 2 bases. In germline, CDR1 is SGHTA, CDR2 FQGNSA. This CDR3 comprises 15 residues. CDR3 DNA sequence: TGTGCCAGCAGCACCCTAGCGGGGGTCACAGATACGCAGTATTTT. It translates to CASSTLAGVTDTQYF.

This sequence joins TRBV7-8 and TRBJ2-1; perhaps TRBD1 as D (6 bases). The CDR3 totals 17 residues. Trimming cost V 2 bases and J 0 bases, with 14 bases left between them. Germline CDR1 is SGHVS and CDR2 is FQNEAQ. The CDR3 here is CASSLLGGGSSYNEQFF. In DNA, the CDR3 is TGTGCCAGCAGCTTACTAGGGGGTGGGAGCTCCTACAATGAGCAGTTCTTC. The full variable domain, rest sourced from reference TRBV7-8 and TRBJ2-1, is GAGVSQSPRYKVAKRGQDVALRCDPISGHVSLFWYQQALGQGPEFLTYFQNEAQLDKSGLPSDRFFAERPEGSVSTLKIQRTQQEDSAVYLCASSLLGGGSSYNEQFFGPGTRLTVL.

This chain joins TRBV12-3 or TRBV12-4 and TRBJ2-7; D perhaps matches TRBD1 (5 bases). The J call is uncertain, as TRBJ2-5 better fits the DNA end. The CDR3 sequence is 15 residues long. In DNA, the CDR3 is TGTGCCAGCAGTCCACGCCCAGGGATGGTTAAGACCCAGTACTTC. Amino acids: CASSPRPGMVKTQYF.

The rearrangement links TRBV12-3 or TRBV12-4 to TRBJ2-1; 11 bases agree with TRBD1. J lost 8 bases, V lost 5 bases, and 8 bases had no gene match. The CDR3 consists of 15 residues. This CDR3 is CASSQTGTGGDEQFF. CDR3 DNA: TGTGCCAGCAGTCAGACCGGGACAGGGGGGGATGAGCAGTTCTTC.

This clonotype was observed a handful of times. The rearrangement joins TRBV10-3 to TRBJ2-7; D may be TRBD2 (5 bases). There are 12 residues in the CDR3. Germline CDR1 and CDR2: ENHRY and SYGVKD. The V gene lost 4 bases and the J gene lost 7 bases, with 11 bases spanning the gap. DNA of the CDR3: TGTGCCATCAGTGCAACGGGGTGGGAGCAGTACTTC. Amino acid sequence: CAISATGWEQYF.

Only a few counts were recorded for this clonotype. V and J are TRBV6-6 and TRBJ2-1; 11 bases fit TRBD2. V gave up 10 bases and J gave up 5 bases; unmatched junction bases: 10. The CDR3 has 15 residues. Germline V gives CDR1 MNHNY, CDR2 SVGAGI (reference sequence). The CDR3 reads CATRLAGGRNNEQFF. The CDR3 DNA sequence: TGTGCCACCAGGTTAGCGGGGGGGCGGAACAATGAGCAGTTCTTC.

In this sample, this clonotype turned up a few times. V and J are TRBV20-1 and TRBJ2-7, with D uncertain. V was shortened by 7 bases and J by 0 bases, with 10 bases between the two germline ends. The germline CDR1 and CDR2 sequences are DFQATT and SNEGSKA (reference sequence). The CDR3 totals 12 residues. Written as DNA, the CDR3 is TGCAGTGGGTTGACCGGCTCCTACGAGCAGTACTTC. Residues: CSGLTGSYEQYF.

This clonotype has a handful of counts. V and J are TRBV20-1 and TRBJ2-1; TRBD2 aligns across 9 bases. This CDR3 has 14 amino acids. The junction had 4 bases not matched to a gene; V was cut back by 5 bases and J by 2 bases. CDR1 DFQATT and CDR2 SNEGSKA come from the germline V gene (reference sequence). The CDR3 coding sequence is TGCAGTGCTTCAAGACTAGCGGCCTACAATGAGCAGTTCTTC. Translated, it gives CSASRLAAYNEQFF.

This clonotype has a handful of counts. The missing conserved phenylalanine or tryptophan at the end of this CDR3 makes a read error likely. The rearrangement links TRBV20-1 to TRBJ2-5; D possibly corresponds to TRBD2 (5 bases). Germline CDR1 DFQATT, CDR2 SNEGSKA (reference sequence). V was trimmed by 0 bases and J by 5 bases, leaving 13 bases between them. CDR3 size: 14 residues. The CDR3 spells CSARDLARGETQYL. DNA of the CDR3: TGCAGTGCTAGAGATTTGGCTAGAGGGGAGACCCAGTACCTC.

The V gene is TRBV4-1, the J gene TRBJ2-5, with D maybe TRBD2 (6 bases). Trimming shortened V by 0 bases and J by 4 bases, and 9 bases separated the two germline ends. CDR3 size: 14 residues. Germline values: CDR1 MGHRA, CDR2 YSYEKL. Here the CDR3 DNA reads TGCGCCAGCAGCCAAGATGCGGGGCCAGAGACCCAGTACTTC. This translates into CASSQDAGPETQYF.

The chain joins TRBV9 to TRBJ2-1, with 8 bases aligning to TRBD1. The V and J ends lost 0 bases and 8 bases, in that order; junction bases with no gene match: 10. The CDR3 runs to 16 residues. Germline CDR1 is SGDLS and CDR2 is YYNGEE. In nucleotides, the CDR3 is TGTGCCAGCAGCGTAGAAAATGGACAGGGAGTTGATGAGCAGTTCTTC. Translation: CASSVENGQGVDEQFF.

This clonotype showed up just a few times. V is TRBV19 and J is TRBJ2-7; D is tentatively TRBD1 or TRBD2 (7 bases each). The CDR3 sequence is 15 residues long. V lost 5 bases and J 2 bases, leaving 16 bases between the germline ends. The germline gives CDR1 LNHDA, CDR2 SQIVND (reference sequence). The CDR3 DNA sequence: TGTGCCAGTAGTGAGGGAGCAGGGGGGGCCTACGAGCAGTACTTC. Amino acid sequence: CASSEGAGGAYEQYF. Complete variable domain (other parts from reference TRBV19 and TRBJ2-7): DGGITQSPKYLFRKEGQNVTLSCEQNLNHDAMYWYRQDPGQGLRLIYYSQIVNDFQKGDIAEGYSVSREKKESFPLTVTSAQKNPTAFYLCASSEGAGGAYEQYFGPGTRLTVT.

The chain has TRBV9 and TRBJ2-4; no clear D gene. The germline V gene encodes CDR1 SGDLS and CDR2 YYNGEE. Trimming removed 0 bases from V and 6 bases from J, with 10 bases in between. The CDR3 is 14 amino acids. CDR3 protein: CASSVGGGLNIQYF. In nucleotides, the CDR3 is TGTGCCAGCAGCGTAGGAGGTGGATTAAACATTCAGTACTTC.

In DNA form, the CDR3 reads TGTGCCAGCAGCTTAAGGACGGACTCTGGAAACACCATATATTTT. This translates into CASSLRTDSGNTIYF. This chain joins TRBV7-6 and TRBJ1-3; D gene unclear. Looked up from germline, CDR1 is SGHVS and CDR2 is FNYEAQ. This CDR3 region has 15 residues. The ends were cut back, 2 bases at V and 0 bases at J, with 8 bases in the middle.

The rearrangement uses TRBV5-1 and TRBJ1-3, with D possibly matching TRBD1 (5 bases). V was cut by 0 bases and J by 0 bases, with 10 bases left in between. CDR3 length equals 16 residues. CDR1 is SGHRS, CDR2 YFSETQ, per germline. The CDR3 sequence is CASSLAGESSGNTIYF. CDR3 bases: TGCGCCAGCAGCTTGGCGGGGGAAAGCTCTGGAAACACCATATATTTT.

The chain employs TRBV28 and TRBJ2-7; tentatively, D is TRBD1 or TRBD2 (5 bases each). CDR3 size: 15 residues. The germline V and J ends were trimmed by 1 base and 2 bases, with 12 bases remaining between them. Germline values: CDR1 MDHEN, CDR2 SYDVKM. The CDR3 sequence is CASSLFRGGTYEQYF. The CDR3 nucleotides are TGTGCCAGCAGTTTATTCCGGGGCGGAACCTACGAGCAGTACTTC.

CDR3 bases: TGTGCCAGCAGCGCGCAGGGCCGGCAGTACTTC. Residues: CASSAQGRQYF. J is TRBJ2-1 and V is TRBV11-2; weak D call: TRBD1 (5 bases). The better agreement between TRBJ2-7 and the DNA end casts doubt on the J call. The CDR3 totals 11 residues. Germline assignment: CDR1 SGHAT and CDR2 FQNNGV.

V usage is TRBV30 and J usage is TRBJ1-2, with D perhaps TRBD1 (6 bases). The germline CDR1 and CDR2 sequences are GTSNPN and SVGIG (reference sequence). The V end lost 1 base, the J end lost 1 base, and 10 bases lay between the germline ends. This CDR3 region has 14 residues. Written as DNA, the CDR3 is TGTGCCTGGAGTGCAGGGACACTTAACTATGGCTACACCTTC. Its translation: CAWSAGTLNYGYTF.

This clonotype was seen only a few times. The chain carries TRBV14 and TRBJ2-1; unclear D gene. This CDR3 has 17 amino acids. V was pared by 0 bases and J by 2 bases, with 14 bases between. Germline V gene sequence: CDR1 SGHDN, CDR2 FVKESK. The CDR3 DNA is TGTGCCAGCAGCCAAGAACATGAACACCCTACCTACAATGAGCAGTTCTTC. Protein: CASSQEHEHPTYNEQFF.